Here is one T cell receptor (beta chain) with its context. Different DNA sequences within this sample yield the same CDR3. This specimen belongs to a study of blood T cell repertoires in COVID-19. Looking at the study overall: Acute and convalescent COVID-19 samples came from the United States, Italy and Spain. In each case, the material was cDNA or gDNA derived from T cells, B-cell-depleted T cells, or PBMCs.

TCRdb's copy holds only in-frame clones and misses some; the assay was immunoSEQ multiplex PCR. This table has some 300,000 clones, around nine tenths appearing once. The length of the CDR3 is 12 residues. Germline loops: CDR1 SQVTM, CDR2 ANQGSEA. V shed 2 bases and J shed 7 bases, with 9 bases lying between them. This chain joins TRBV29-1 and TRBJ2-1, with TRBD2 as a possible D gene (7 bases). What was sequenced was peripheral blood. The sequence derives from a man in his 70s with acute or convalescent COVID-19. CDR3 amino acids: CSVERGANEQFF. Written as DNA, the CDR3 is TGCAGCGTTGAACGGGGGGCTAATGAGCAGTTCTTC.